This TCR beta chain stems from a study of neoadjuvant anti-PD-1 for oral cavity cancer. Across the whole study: Nivolumab at 3 mg/kg was mostly given biweekly, three to four doses, pre-surgery.

As for this clone: Its target is not known.

The germline V gene encodes CDR1 MGHRA and CDR2 YSYEKL. The CDR3 is 17 amino acids. V was shortened by 0 bases and J by 2 bases, with 11 bases between the two germline ends. PBMCs were not maintained or expanded in culture before analysis. TCRdb's table, derived via immunoSEQ multiplex PCR, lists solely in-frame clones and lacks some. The sample lists some 15,000 clones, 71% occurring once. Overall study results and limits: Post-nivolumab, blood T cell clonality was significantly elevated in non-responders. Each response group had just a few patients in TCR analyses.

The receptor's source is a person aged 40 to 85 with oral cavity squamous cell carcinoma. The chain uses TRBV4-1 and TRBJ2-6; either TRBD1 or TRBD2 may supply D (5 bases each). Sequenced material: PBMCs, taken before nivolumab (anti-PD-1) treatment. The chain's CDR3 is CASSQDLRGAGANVLTF. The DNA for the CDR3 is TGCGCCAGCAGCCAAGATCTGAGGGGCGCTGGGGCCAACGTCCTGACTTTC.